Below are 22 T cell receptor beta chains sequenced from a single sample in a study of blood T cells in healthy people across ages. A second PCR of 7 to 11 cycles used a sample-barcoded 5' primer and a J-beta primer mix. One entry per CDR3 protein results from TCRdb running MiXCR on the 5' RACE reads. The table lists about 830,000 distinct CDR3 sequences, about 62% of them singletons. The specimen was blood. Receptors were obtained from a man aged 30-40 years in good health.

This sequence joins TRBV7-9 and TRBJ2-7, with unresolved D. TRBJ2-5 matches the DNA end more closely, so the J call is doubtful. The CDR3 is 15 residues long. In germline, CDR1 is SEHNR, CDR2 FQNEAQ (reference sequence). In DNA, the CDR3 is TGTGCCAGCAGCTCCTGGGCTACCCTTAAAGAGACCCAGTACTTC. Translation: CASSSWATLKETQYF.

This clonotype was seen just once. The chain couples TRBV4-1 to TRBJ2-3, with TRBD2 matching 14 bases. This CDR3 has 18 amino acids. V trimming: 2 bases; J trimming: 4 bases; junction bases outside the gene matches: 8. The germline gives CDR1 MGHRA, CDR2 YSYEKL. The DNA of the CDR3 is TGCGCCAGCAGCCAATATTTGTCGACTAGCGGGAGGGCAGATACGCAGTATTTT. This gives the protein CASSQYLSTSGRADTQYF.

For the CDR3, the DNA is TGTGCCAGCACCTCTGATCTCGGGCAGCCCCAGCATTTT. Amino acid sequence: CASTSDLGQPQHF. The chain combines TRBV7-2 with TRBJ1-5; D call uncertain. V lost 7 bases, J lost 7 bases, and 14 bases lay in between. This CDR3 comprises 13 residues. Germline V gives CDR1 SGHTA, CDR2 FQGNSA.

The chain carries TRBV21-1 and TRBJ2-7. TRBV21-1 constitutes a pseudogene. The CDR3 consists of 14 residues. CDR3 coding DNA: TGTGCCAGCAGCAGAGGACTAGCTCCAGAAGAGCAGTACTTC. Protein product: CASSRGLAPEEQYF.

The rearrangement joins TRBV28 to TRBJ1-1, with TRBD1 identical over 8 bases. Germline trimming cut 10 bases from V and 11 bases from J; bases unmatched to any gene: 15. CDR1 and CDR2 (germline): MDHEN, SYDVKM. The CDR3 loop spans 13 amino acids. The CDR3 nucleotides read TGTGCCACCCACCCGGCGCTCAGGGGGCTTGCTTTCTTT. It encodes CATHPALRGLAFF.

V gene TRBV6-5 combines with J gene TRBJ1-2, with 9 bases matching TRBD1. The CDR3 has 15 amino acids. V trimming: 0 bases; J trimming: 4 bases; junction bases outside the gene matches: 3. CDR1 MNHEY and CDR2 SVGAGI come from the germline V gene. The CDR3 DNA reads TGTGCCAGCAGTTACTCGACAGGGGGAACCTATGGCTACACCTTC. It yields the protein CASSYSTGGTYGYTF.

This clonotype appeared a few times. V is TRBV20-1 and J is TRBJ2-1, with 13 bases identical to TRBD2. CDR1 and CDR2 (germline): DFQATT, SNEGSKA (reference sequence). The CDR3 is made up of 17 amino acids. Trimming removed 3 bases from V and 6 bases from J; junction bases left unmatched: 11. CDR3 in amino acids: CSASRLAGGVTFNEQFF. CDR3 sequence (DNA): TGCAGTGCTAGTAGACTAGCGGGGGGCGTAACATTCAATGAGCAGTTCTTC.

CDR3 region: CASSPSWGLTEAFF. DNA of the CDR3: TGTGCCAGCAGTCCTAGTTGGGGACTCACTGAAGCTTTCTTT. The J gene is TRBJ1-1, the V gene TRBV6-1, with a possible D match to TRBD1 (5 bases). There are 14 residues in the CDR3. Germline V CDR1 and CDR2: MNHNS, SASEGT. V dropped 5 bases and J dropped 4 bases, with 14 bases sitting between them.

This chain uses TRBV5-6 with TRBJ2-7; D unresolved. Looked up from germline, CDR1 is SGHDT and CDR2 is YYEEEE. There are 14 residues in the CDR3. V lost 4 bases and J lost 5, with 16 bases in between. This chain's CDR3 is CASSALPLSHEQYF. CDR3 bases: TGTGCCAGCAGCGCCCTCCCTCTGAGCCACGAGCAGTACTTC.

The chain employs TRBV28 and TRBJ1-2; TRBD1 is a possible D gene (6 bases). CDR3 length equals 16 residues. Trimming left V 5 bases short and J 3 bases short, with 19 bases between. The germline gives CDR1 MDHEN, CDR2 SYDVKM. The CDR3 DNA is TGTGCCAGCAGTGCCACACGAGGGGGGAGTTACTATGGCTACACCTTC. Translating gives CASSATRGGSYYGYTF.

This clonotype appeared once. The chain links TRBV7-2 to TRBJ2-5; TRBD2 aligns across 8 bases. Trimming removed 4 bases from V and 4 bases from J; junction bases left unmatched: 5. This CDR3 is 14 amino acids long. Germline CDR1 SGHTA, CDR2 FQGNSA. The CDR3 sequence is CASSSRRGGETQYF. CDR3 nucleotides: TGTGCCAGCAGCTCCCGCCGGGGGGGAGAGACCCAGTACTTC.

The J gene is TRBJ2-5, the V gene TRBV27; TRBD1 aligns across 7 bases. Germline values: CDR1 MNHEY, CDR2 SMNVEV (reference sequence). With 2 bases clipped from V and 12 bases from J, the junction kept 9 bases outside the gene matches. This CDR3 is built from 13 residues. In nucleotides, the CDR3 is TGTGCCAGCAGTTTAGCAGACAGGGTTAAAAAGTACTTC. Its protein is CASSLADRVKKYF.

This chain connects TRBV9 to TRBJ2-4, with 15 positions matching TRBD2. Near its end, the DNA agrees better with TRBJ2-5, so the J call may be wrong. CDR1 is SGDLS, CDR2 YYNGEE, per germline. The CDR3 has 17 amino acids. The CDR3, as DNA: TGTGCCAGCAGCGCTGGGACTAGCGGGGGGTATCCAGAGACCCAGTACTTC. This gives the protein CASSAGTSGGYPETQYF.

The V call is TRBV10-3, the J call TRBJ1-6; D is unclear. Germline CDR1 reads ENHRY; CDR2 reads SYGVKD. The CDR3 is 16 residues long. With 2 bases removed from V and 7 bases from J, the gap between germline ends came to 15 bases. CDR3 region: CAISEARSPRNSPLHF. CDR3 DNA sequence: TGTGCCATCAGTGAGGCCCGCAGTCCGCGCAATTCACCCCTCCACTTT.

The rearrangement joins TRBV5-5 to TRBJ2-3, with D possibly matching TRBD2 (5 bases). The V gene lost 4 bases and the J gene lost 4 bases, with 19 bases spanning the gap. CDR1 and CDR2 from the germline V gene are SGHKS and YYEKEE (reference sequence). The CDR3 consists of 16 residues. CDR3 residues: CASSLRASVYADTQYF. The CDR3 DNA is TGTGCCAGCAGCCTGAGGGCGTCGGTCTACGCAGATACGCAGTATTTT.

The chain recombines TRBV9 with TRBJ1-2; D might be TRBD1 (5 bases). The V end lost 4 bases, the J end lost 8 bases, and 21 bases lay between the germline ends. CDR3 size: 15 residues. Germline V lookup: CDR1 SGDLS, CDR2 YYNGEE. CDR3 DNA: TGTGCCAGCAGCCCAGACAGTCGGGCTACCCAGGGCTACACCTTC. Protein sequence: CASSPDSRATQGYTF.

CDR3 coding DNA: TGTGCCAGCTCACCTTATGTCACTAGCGGCAACAATGAGCAGTTCTTC. This codes for CASSPYVTSGNNEQFF. The chain carries TRBV18 and TRBJ2-1, with 8 bases identical to TRBD2. V lost 3 bases and J lost 5; bases outside the gene matches: 9. The CDR3 extends over 16 amino acids. Germline V gives CDR1 KGHSH, CDR2 LQKENI.

The genes are TRBV5-1 and TRBJ2-1; D might be TRBD1 (6 bases). This CDR3 spans 15 amino acids. The V and J ends lost 3 bases and 7 bases respectively, with 17 bases between them. Per the germline V gene, CDR1 is SGHRS and CDR2 is YFSETQ. The CDR3 DNA follows: TGCGCCAGCAGCTCTAAGCCGGGACACCAGAATGAGCAGTTCTTC. It specifies CASSSKPGHQNEQFF.

A few counts support this clonotype. The genes are TRBV21-1 and TRBJ2-5; TRBD1 reflects the table's D call only, with no check against the DNA. TRBV21-1 represents a pseudogene. This CDR3 comprises 14 residues. CDR3 in amino acids: CASSKRSEGETQYF. CDR3 bases: TGTGCCAGCAGCAAGCGCTCAGAGGGGGAGACCCAGTACTTC.

In DNA form, the CDR3 reads TGTGCCAGCAGCTTCTACGTTACTAGCGGTGGTTACAATGAGCAGTTCTTC. It is translated as CASSFYVTSGGYNEQFF. The chain employs TRBV7-2 and TRBJ2-1; 8 nucleotides align to TRBD2. The CDR3 consists of 17 residues. J gave up 4 bases and V 3 bases, and 11 bases lay outside the gene matches. The germline V gene has CDR1 SGHTA and CDR2 FQGNSA.

This clonotype appeared a few times. The chain recombines TRBV5-1 with TRBJ2-5, with TRBD1 matching 7 bases. The germline CDR1 and CDR2 sequences are SGHRS and YFSETQ. V lost 3 bases to trimming and J lost 2 bases; unmatched junction nucleotides: 4. The CDR3 is 14 residues long. CDR3 DNA sequence: TGCGCCAGCAGCTATGGGGACAGACAAGAGACCCAGTACTTC. Its translation is CASSYGDRQETQYF.

In its sample, this clonotype was seen once. The chain uses TRBV20-1 and TRBJ1-5; TRBD1 matches at 7 bases. The trim removed 3 bases at V and 8 bases at J, leaving 7 bases unmatched. Germline CDR1 is DFQATT and CDR2 is SNEGSKA (reference sequence). The CDR3 is 13 amino acids. CDR3 region: CSARGGGGEPQHF. In nucleotides, the CDR3 is TGCAGTGCTAGGGGAGGGGGCGGGGAGCCCCAGCATTTT.